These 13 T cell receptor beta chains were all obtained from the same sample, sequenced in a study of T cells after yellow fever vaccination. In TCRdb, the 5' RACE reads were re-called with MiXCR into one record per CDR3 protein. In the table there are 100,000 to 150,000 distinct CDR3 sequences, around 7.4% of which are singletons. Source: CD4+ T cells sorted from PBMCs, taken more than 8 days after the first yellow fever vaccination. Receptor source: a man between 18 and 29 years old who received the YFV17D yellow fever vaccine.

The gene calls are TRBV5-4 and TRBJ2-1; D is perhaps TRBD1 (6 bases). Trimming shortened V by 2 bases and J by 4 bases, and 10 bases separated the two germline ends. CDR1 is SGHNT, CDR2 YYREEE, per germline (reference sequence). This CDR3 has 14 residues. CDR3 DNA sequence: TGTGCCAGCAGCTTTACAGGGCCGTACAATGAGCAGTTCTTC. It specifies CASSFTGPYNEQFF.

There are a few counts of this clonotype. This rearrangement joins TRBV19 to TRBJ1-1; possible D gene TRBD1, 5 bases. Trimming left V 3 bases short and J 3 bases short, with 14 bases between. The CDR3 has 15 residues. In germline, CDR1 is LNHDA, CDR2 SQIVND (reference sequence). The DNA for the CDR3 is TGTGCCAGTAGTATTAATGGGGGAGGGGACACTGAAGCTTTCTTT. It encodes CASSINGGGDTEAFF.

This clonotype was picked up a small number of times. As DNA, the CDR3 is TGTGCCATCAGAGGGACAGGGATCTACAATGAGCAGTTCTTC. Its protein is CAIRGTGIYNEQFF. V and J are TRBV21-1 and TRBJ2-1; the table's D call TRBD1 went unverified against the DNA. TRBV21-1 is assigned pseudogene status. The CDR3 spans 14 residues.

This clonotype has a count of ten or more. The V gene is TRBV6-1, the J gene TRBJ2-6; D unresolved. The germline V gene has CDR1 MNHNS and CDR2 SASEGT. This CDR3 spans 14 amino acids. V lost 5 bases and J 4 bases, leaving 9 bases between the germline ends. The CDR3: CASSKRRGANVLTF. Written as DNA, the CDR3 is TGTGCCAGCAGTAAACGAAGAGGGGCCAACGTCCTGACTTTC.

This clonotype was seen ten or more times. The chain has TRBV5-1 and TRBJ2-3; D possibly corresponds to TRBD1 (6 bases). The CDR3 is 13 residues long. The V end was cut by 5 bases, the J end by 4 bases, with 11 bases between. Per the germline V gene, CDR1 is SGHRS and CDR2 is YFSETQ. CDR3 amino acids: CASRSQGPDTQYF. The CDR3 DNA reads TGCGCCAGCAGGAGTCAGGGGCCAGATACGCAGTATTTT.

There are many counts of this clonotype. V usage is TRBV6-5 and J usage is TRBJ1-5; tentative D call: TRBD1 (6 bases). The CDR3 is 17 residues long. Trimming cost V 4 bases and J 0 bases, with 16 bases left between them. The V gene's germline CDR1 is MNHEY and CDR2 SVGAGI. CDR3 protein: CASSSTGMVFSNQPQHF. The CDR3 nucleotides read TGTGCCAGCAGTTCTACAGGGATGGTCTTTAGCAATCAGCCCCAGCATTTT.

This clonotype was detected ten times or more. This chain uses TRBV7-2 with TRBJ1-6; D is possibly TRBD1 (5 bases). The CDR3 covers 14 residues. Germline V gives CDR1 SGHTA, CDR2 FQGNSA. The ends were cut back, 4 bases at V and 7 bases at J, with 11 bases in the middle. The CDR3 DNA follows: TGTGCCAGCAGCTCCTCCGGGGGGAATTCACCCCTCCACTTT. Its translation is CASSSSGGNSPLHF.

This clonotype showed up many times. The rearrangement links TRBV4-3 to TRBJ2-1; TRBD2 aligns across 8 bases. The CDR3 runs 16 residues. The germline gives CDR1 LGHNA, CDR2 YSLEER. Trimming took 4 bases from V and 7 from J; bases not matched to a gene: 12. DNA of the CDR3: TGCGCCAGCAGCCCCCGGGGGGGGAGAGGGGGGAATGAGCAGTTCTTC. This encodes CASSPRGGRGGNEQFF.

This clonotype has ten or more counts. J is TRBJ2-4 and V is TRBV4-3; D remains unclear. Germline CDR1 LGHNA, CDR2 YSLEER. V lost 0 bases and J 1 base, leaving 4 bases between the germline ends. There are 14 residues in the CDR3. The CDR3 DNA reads TGCGCCAGCAGCCAAGACAGGGCCAAAAACATTCAGTACTTC. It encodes CASSQDRAKNIQYF.

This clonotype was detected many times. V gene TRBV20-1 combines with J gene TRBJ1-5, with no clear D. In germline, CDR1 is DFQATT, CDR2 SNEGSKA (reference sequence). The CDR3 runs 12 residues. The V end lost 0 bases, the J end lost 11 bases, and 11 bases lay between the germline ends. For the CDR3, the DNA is TGCAGTGCTAGAGATCGAGCGGGGTCCCAGCATTTT. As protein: CSARDRAGSQHF.

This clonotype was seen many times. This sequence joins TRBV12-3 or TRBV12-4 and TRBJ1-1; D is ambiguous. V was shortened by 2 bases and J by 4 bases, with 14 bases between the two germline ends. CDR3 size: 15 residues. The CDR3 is CASSLQAGGITEAFF. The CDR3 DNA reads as TGTGCCAGCAGTTTACAGGCAGGCGGGATCACTGAAGCTTTCTTT.

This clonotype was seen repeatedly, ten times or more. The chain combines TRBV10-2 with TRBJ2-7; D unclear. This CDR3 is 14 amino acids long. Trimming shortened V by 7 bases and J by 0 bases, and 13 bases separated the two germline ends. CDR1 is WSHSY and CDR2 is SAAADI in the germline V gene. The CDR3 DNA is TGCGCCAGCACCTCGTACAGCGCCTCCTACGAGCAGTACTTC. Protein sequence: CASTSYSASYEQYF.

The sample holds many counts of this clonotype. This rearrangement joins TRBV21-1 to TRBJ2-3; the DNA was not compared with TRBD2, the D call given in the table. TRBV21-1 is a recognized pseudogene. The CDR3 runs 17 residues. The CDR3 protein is CASSKDLWKGPTDTQYF. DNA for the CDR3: TGTGCCAGCAGCAAAGATCTCTGGAAGGGCCCCACAGATACGCAGTATTTT.